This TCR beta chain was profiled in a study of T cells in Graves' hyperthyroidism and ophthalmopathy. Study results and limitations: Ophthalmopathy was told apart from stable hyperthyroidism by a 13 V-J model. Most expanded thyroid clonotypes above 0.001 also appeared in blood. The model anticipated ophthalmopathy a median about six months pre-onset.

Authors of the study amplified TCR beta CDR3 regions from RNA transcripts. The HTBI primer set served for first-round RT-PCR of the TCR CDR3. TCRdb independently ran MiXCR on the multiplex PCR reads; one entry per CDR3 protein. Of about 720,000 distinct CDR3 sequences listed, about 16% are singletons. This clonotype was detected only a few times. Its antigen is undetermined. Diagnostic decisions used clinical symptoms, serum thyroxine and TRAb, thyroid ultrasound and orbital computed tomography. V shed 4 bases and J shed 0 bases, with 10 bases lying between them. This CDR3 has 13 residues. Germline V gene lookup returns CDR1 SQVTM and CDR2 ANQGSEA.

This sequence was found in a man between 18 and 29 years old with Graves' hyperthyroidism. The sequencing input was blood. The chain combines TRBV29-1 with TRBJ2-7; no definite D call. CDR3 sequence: CSVVSPDSYEQYF. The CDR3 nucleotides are TGCAGCGTTGTTTCTCCCGACTCCTACGAGCAGTACTTC.